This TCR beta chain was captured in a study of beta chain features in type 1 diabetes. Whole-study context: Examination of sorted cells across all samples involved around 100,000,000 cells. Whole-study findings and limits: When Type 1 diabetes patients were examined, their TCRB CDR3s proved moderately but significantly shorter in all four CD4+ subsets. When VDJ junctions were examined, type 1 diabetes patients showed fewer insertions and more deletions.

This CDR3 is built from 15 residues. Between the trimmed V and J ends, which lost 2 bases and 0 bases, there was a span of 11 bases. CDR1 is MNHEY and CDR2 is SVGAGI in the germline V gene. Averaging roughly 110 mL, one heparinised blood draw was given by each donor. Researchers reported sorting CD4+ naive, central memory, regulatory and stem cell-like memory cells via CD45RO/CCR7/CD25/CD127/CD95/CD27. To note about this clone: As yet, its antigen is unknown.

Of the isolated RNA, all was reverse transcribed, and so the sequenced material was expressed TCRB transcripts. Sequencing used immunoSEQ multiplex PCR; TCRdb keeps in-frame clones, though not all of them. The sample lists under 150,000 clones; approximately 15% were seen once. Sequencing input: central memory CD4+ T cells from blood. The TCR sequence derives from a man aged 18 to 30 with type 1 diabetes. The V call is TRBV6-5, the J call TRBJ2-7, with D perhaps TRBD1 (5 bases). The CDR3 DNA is TGTGCCAGCAGTTACGGGGTAGGGGCCTCCTACGAGCAGTACTTC. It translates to CASSYGVGASYEQYF.